What follows are 18 T cell receptor beta chains derived from one specimen sequenced in a study of blood T cell repertoires in COVID-19. TCRdb's copy holds only in-frame clones and misses some; the assay was immunoSEQ multiplex PCR. There are fewer than 450,000 clones in the sample; 90% occur only once, and 0.6% to 0.7% lies in the top ten. Sequencing was performed on PBMCs or T cells enriched from blood (not recorded which). Source of these receptors: a man aged 18-30 years who had recovered from COVID-19.

The chain carries TRBV18 and TRBJ1-6, with D uncertain. Trimming cost V 2 bases and J 6 bases, with 17 bases left between them. CDR1 and CDR2 (germline): KGHSH, LQKENI. This CDR3 is 17 amino acids long. The CDR3: CASSPERVAFRNSPLHF. The CDR3 DNA is TGTGCCAGCTCACCAGAGAGGGTTGCGTTTCGTAATTCACCCCTCCACTTT.

This chain connects TRBV24-1 to TRBJ2-7; TRBD1 aligns across 8 bases. The germline CDR1 and CDR2 sequences are KGHDR and SFDVKD. CDR3 length: 14 residues. Trimming removed 4 bases from V and 3 bases from J; junction bases left unmatched: 4. In DNA form, the CDR3 reads TGTGCCACCAGTGACCCCGACAGGGGCTACGAGCAGTACTTC. It translates to CATSDPDRGYEQYF.

The J gene is TRBJ2-1, the V gene TRBV11-2; D is undetermined. The length of the CDR3 is 14 residues. V shed 3 bases and J shed 2 bases, with 8 bases lying between them. The germline gives CDR1 SGHAT, CDR2 FQNNGV. CDR3 sequence reads: CASSLAKAYNEQFF. CDR3 nucleotides: TGTGCCAGCAGCTTGGCCAAAGCCTACAATGAGCAGTTCTTC. Complete variable domain (other parts from reference TRBV11-2 and TRBJ2-1): EAGVAQSPRYKIIEKRQSVAFWCNPISGHATLYWYQQILGQGPKLLIQFQNNGVVDDSQLPKDRFSAERLKGVDSTLKIQPAKLEDSAVYLCASSLAKAYNEQFFGPGTRLTVL.

J is TRBJ2-7 and V is TRBV12-3 or TRBV12-4; 8 bases are shared with TRBD1. The CDR3 covers 12 residues. The J segment lost 13 bases and the V segment lost 6 bases, leaving 11 bases of the junction unmatched. The CDR3 here is CASSRGQGAAYF. In DNA form, the CDR3 reads TGTGCCAGCAGCCGTGGACAGGGAGCGGCCTACTTC.

The gene calls are TRBV5-1 and TRBJ1-3; D unclear. CDR3 length: 15 residues. V was pared by 5 bases and J by 0 bases, with 12 bases between. The V gene's germline CDR1 is SGHRS and CDR2 YFSETQ. The CDR3 is CASRLSGYSGNTIYF. CDR3 sequence (DNA): TGCGCCAGCAGGTTGTCCGGGTACTCTGGAAACACCATATATTTT.

The chain joins TRBV5-1 to TRBJ1-2; tentative D call: TRBD1 (5 bases). Germline CDR1 reads SGHRS; CDR2 reads YFSETQ. Trimming took 3 bases from V and 4 from J, leaving 16 bases between them. The CDR3 contains 15 residues. The CDR3 region has the DNA TGCGCCAGCAGCTACCCGGGACTACCTTCCTATGGCTACACCTTC. It translates to CASSYPGLPSYGYTF.

V and J are TRBV3-1 (or the pseudogene TRBV3-2) and TRBJ1-2, with D uncertain. Germline loops: CDR1 LGHDT, CDR2 YNNKEL (reference sequence). The length of the CDR3 is 15 residues. Trimming left V 1 base short and J 8 bases short, with 17 bases between. CDR3 bases: TGTGCCAGCAGCCAAGGATTAGGACTGCTTAGGGGCTACACCTTC. This codes for CASSQGLGLLRGYTF.

The chain employs TRBV5-1 and TRBJ1-6; D gene ambiguous. The CDR3 contains 14 residues. Germline loops: CDR1 SGHRS, CDR2 YFSETQ. The germline V and J ends were trimmed by 0 bases and 10 bases, with 11 bases remaining between them. CDR3 protein: CASSLDGTGSPLHF. CDR3 in DNA: TGCGCCAGCAGCTTGGATGGTACGGGGTCACCCCTCCACTTT.

The chain joins TRBV3-1 (or the pseudogene TRBV3-2) to TRBJ1-2; D remains unclear. The germline V gene encodes CDR1 LGHDT and CDR2 YNNKEL (reference sequence). V was clipped by 2 bases and J by 2 bases, with 6 bases between them. CDR3 size: 13 residues. CDR3 bases: TGTGCCAGCAGCCAAATCCTGAACTATGGCTACACCTTC. Amino acid sequence: CASSQILNYGYTF.

This clone was counted between two and nine times. The chain is built from TRBV11-3 and TRBJ1-1, with TRBD1 as a possible D gene (5 bases). V was pared by 5 bases and J by 0 bases, with 13 bases between. This CDR3 contains 15 residues. Germline CDR1 is SGHNT and CDR2 is YENEEA. The CDR3 sequence is CASSPMGGMNTEAFF. The DNA for the CDR3 is TGTGCCAGCAGCCCAATGGGGGGGATGAACACTGAAGCTTTCTTT.

The genes are TRBV5-6 and TRBJ1-2; 9 positions agree with TRBD1. The ends lost 4 bases at V and 3 bases at J; junction bases unmatched: 4. Germline CDR1 is SGHDT and CDR2 is YYEEEE. The CDR3 is 14 amino acids. CDR3 amino acids: CASSVDRGDYGYTF. CDR3 nucleotides: TGTGCCAGCAGCGTGGACAGGGGTGACTATGGCTACACCTTC.

This rearrangement joins TRBV18 to TRBJ2-3; the D gene is possibly TRBD2 (5 bases). The V end was cut by 3 bases, the J end by 7 bases, with 8 bases between. The germline V gene has CDR1 KGHSH and CDR2 LQKENI. The CDR3 sequence is 12 residues long. The CDR3 sequence is CASSPGLNTQYF. The CDR3 nucleotides are TGTGCCAGCTCACCTGGACTCAATACGCAGTATTTT.

This chain connects TRBV28 to TRBJ2-1, with TRBD2 identical over 8 bases. The germline V gene encodes CDR1 MDHEN and CDR2 SYDVKM. V dropped 2 bases and J dropped 7; count of bases not matched to a gene: 13. This CDR3 contains 17 residues. CDR3 coding DNA: TGTGCCAGCAGTTTACCGATAGGCCGGGAGGGTGGGAATGAGCAGTTCTTC. Protein product: CASSLPIGREGGNEQFF.

This clone has just one count. The chain has TRBV3-1 (or the pseudogene TRBV3-2) and TRBJ1-3; D not resolved. The CDR3 is 15 residues long. V was shortened by 2 bases and J by 1 base, with 9 bases between the two germline ends. Germline CDR1 LGHDT, CDR2 YNNKEL (reference sequence). This CDR3 reads CASSQPSLSGNTIYF. CDR3 in DNA: TGTGCCAGCAGCCAACCGTCACTTTCTGGAAACACCATATATTTT.

The rearrangement links TRBV11-2 to TRBJ2-1, with a possible D match to TRBD2 (6 bases). The CDR3 totals 15 residues. The germline V and J ends were trimmed by 4 bases and 10 bases, with 20 bases remaining between them. Looked up from germline, CDR1 is SGHAT and CDR2 is FQNNGV. The CDR3 bases are TGTGCCAGCAGCTCAACCTACGGGAGCCTTCGGGAGCAGTTCTTC. Its translation is CASSSTYGSLREQFF.

The chain combines TRBV4-1 with TRBJ1-4; 7 nucleotides align to TRBD1. The CDR3 is 15 residues long. Germline lookup yields CDR1 MGHRA and CDR2 YSYEKL. Trimming took 5 bases from V and 5 from J; bases not matched to a gene: 8. CDR3 DNA: TGCGCCAGCAGCGCCGCGGGACAGATGAATGAAAAACTGTTTTTT. Its translation: CASSAAGQMNEKLFF.

The J gene is TRBJ1-4, the V gene TRBV7-9; 7 nucleotides match TRBD1. From germline, CDR1 is SEHNR and CDR2 FQNEAQ (reference sequence). The CDR3 sequence is 15 residues long. The V and J ends lost 5 bases and 5 bases, in that order; junction bases with no gene match: 8. Written as DNA, the CDR3 is TGTGCCAGCAGCACGTCTGGGACAGAGAATGAAAAACTGTTTTTT. Amino acid sequence: CASSTSGTENEKLFF.

This sequence joins TRBV7-3 and TRBJ2-1; TRBD2 agrees at 11 bases. The length of the CDR3 is 17 residues. CDR1 is SGHTA, CDR2 FQGTGA, per germline. The V gene end was trimmed by 0 bases and the J gene end by 0 bases; junction bases not matched to a gene: 1. The CDR3, as DNA: TGTGCCAGCAGCTTAACTGGGACTAGCGGCTCCTACAATGAGCAGTTCTTC. Encoded protein: CASSLTGTSGSYNEQFF.